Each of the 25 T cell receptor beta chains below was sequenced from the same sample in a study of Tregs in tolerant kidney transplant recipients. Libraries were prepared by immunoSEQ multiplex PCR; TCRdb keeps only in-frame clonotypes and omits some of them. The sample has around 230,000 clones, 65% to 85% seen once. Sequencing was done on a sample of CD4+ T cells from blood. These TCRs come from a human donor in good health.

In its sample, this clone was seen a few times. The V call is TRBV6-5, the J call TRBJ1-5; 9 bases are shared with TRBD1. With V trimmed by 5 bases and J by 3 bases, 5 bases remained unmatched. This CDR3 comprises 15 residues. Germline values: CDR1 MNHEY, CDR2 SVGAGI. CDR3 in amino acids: CASSPQGAINQPQHF. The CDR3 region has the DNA TGTGCCAGCAGTCCACAGGGGGCGATCAATCAGCCCCAGCATTTT.

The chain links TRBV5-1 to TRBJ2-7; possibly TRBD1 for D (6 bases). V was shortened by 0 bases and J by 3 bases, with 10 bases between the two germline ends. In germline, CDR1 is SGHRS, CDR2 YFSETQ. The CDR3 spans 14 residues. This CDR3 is CASSLVTGNYEQYF. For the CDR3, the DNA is TGCGCCAGCAGCTTGGTAACAGGGAACTACGAGCAGTACTTC.

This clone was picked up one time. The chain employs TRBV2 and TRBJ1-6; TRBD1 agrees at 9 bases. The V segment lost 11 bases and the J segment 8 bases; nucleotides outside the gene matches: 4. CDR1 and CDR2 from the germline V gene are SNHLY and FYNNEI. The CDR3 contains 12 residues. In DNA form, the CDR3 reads TGTGCCTCCCGGGACAGGGATTCACCCCTCCACTTT. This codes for CASRDRDSPLHF.

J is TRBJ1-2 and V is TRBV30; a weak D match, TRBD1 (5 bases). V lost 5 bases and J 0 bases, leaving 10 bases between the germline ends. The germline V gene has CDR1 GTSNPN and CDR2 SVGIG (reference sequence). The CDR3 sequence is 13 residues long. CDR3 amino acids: CAWGGLPNYGYTF. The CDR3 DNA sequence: TGTGCCTGGGGGGGACTACCTAACTATGGCTACACCTTC.

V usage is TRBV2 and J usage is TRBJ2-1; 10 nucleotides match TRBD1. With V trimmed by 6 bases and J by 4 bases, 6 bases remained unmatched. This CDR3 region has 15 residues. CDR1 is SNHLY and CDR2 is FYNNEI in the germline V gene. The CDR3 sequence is CASRWGTGAYNEQFF. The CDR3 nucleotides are TGTGCCAGCAGGTGGGGGACAGGGGCGTACAATGAGCAGTTCTTC.

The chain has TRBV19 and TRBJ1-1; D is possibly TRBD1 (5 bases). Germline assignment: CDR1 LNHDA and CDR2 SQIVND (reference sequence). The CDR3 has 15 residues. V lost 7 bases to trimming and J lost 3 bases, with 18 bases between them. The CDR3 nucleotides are TGTGCCAGTACCCAAAGTTCAGGGCTATACACTGAAGCTTTCTTT. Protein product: CASTQSSGLYTEAFF. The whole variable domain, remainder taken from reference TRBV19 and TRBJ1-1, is DGGITQSPKYLFRKEGQNVTLSCEQNLNHDAMYWYRQDPGQGLRLIYYSQIVNDFQKGDIAEGYSVSREKKESFPLTVTSAQKNPTAFYLCASTQSSGLYTEAFFGQGTRLTVV.

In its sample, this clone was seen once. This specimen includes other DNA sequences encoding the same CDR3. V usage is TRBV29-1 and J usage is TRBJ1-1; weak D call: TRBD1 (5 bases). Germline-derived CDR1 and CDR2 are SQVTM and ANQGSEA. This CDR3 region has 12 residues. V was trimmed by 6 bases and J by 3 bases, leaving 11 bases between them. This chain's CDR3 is CSVQGEDTEAFF. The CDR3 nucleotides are TGCAGCGTGCAGGGTGAGGACACTGAAGCTTTCTTT.

CDR3 sequence: CASSLRPSGLQQETQYF. CDR3 DNA sequence: TGCGCCAGCAGCTTGAGACCTAGCGGGCTACAGCAAGAGACCCAGTACTTC. This chain links TRBV5-1 with TRBJ2-5, with TRBD2 identical over 8 bases. Per the germline V gene, CDR1 is SGHRS and CDR2 is YFSETQ. The CDR3 length is 17 residues. V lost 1 base to trimming and J lost 2 bases; unmatched junction nucleotides: 10.

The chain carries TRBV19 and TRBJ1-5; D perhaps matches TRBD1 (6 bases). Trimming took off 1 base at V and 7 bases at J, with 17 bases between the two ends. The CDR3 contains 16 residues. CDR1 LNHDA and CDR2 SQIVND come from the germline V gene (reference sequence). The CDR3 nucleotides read TGTGCCAGTAGTATAGCCCCCCCAGGGGCAGGACAGCCCCAGCATTTT. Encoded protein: CASSIAPPGAGQPQHF.

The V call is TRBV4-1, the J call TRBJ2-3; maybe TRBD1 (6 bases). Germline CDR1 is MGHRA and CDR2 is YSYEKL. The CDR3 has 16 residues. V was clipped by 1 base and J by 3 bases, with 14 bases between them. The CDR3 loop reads CASSQVTLQGTDTQYF. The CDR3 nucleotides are TGCGCCAGCAGCCAAGTGACTCTCCAGGGGACAGATACGCAGTATTTT.

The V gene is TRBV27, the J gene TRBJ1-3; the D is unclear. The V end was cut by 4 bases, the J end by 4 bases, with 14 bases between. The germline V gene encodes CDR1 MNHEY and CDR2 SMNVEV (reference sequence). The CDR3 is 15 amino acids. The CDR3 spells CASSYARASGNTIYF. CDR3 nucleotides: TGTGCCAGCAGTTATGCCCGGGCCTCGGGAAACACCATATATTTT.

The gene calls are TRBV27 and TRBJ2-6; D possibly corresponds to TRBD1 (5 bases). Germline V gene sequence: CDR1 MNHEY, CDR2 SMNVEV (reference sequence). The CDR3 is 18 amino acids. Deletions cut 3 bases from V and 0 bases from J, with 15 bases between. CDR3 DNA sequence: TGTGCCAGCAGTTTTGTGGGCAGGGCCCCCTCTGGGGCCAACGTCCTGACTTTC. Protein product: CASSFVGRAPSGANVLTF.

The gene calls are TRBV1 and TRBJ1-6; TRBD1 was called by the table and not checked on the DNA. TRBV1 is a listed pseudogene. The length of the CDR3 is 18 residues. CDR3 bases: TGCACCAGCAGCCAAGGGGACAAATGGGACAGATTTAATTCACCCCTCCACTTT. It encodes CTSSQGDKWDRFNSPLHF.

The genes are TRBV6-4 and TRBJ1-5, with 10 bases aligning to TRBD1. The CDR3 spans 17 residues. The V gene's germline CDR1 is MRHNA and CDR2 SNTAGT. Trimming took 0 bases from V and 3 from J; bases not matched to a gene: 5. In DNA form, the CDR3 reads TGTGCCAGCAGTGACTCAAGGGACAGGGGAAACAATCAGCCCCAGCATTTT. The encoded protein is CASSDSRDRGNNQPQHF.

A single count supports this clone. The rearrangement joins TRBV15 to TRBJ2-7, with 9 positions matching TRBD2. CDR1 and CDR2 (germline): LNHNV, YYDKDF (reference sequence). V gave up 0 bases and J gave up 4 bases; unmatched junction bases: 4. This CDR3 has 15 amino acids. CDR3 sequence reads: CATSREGGRGYEQYF. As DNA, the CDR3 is TGTGCCACCAGCAGAGAGGGCGGGAGGGGGTACGAGCAGTACTTC.

The DNA for the CDR3 is TGCGCCAGCAGCGGGGGACAGGGGCGAGAGACCCAGTACTTC. It translates to CASSGGQGRETQYF. V and J are TRBV5-1 and TRBJ2-5; TRBD1 matches 10 bases. Trimming removed 4 bases from V and 4 bases from J; junction bases left unmatched: 4. This CDR3 is built from 14 residues. The germline CDR1 and CDR2 sequences are SGHRS and YFSETQ.

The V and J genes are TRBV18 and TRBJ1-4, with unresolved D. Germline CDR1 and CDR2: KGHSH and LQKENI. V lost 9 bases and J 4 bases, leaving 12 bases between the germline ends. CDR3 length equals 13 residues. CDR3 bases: TGTGCCAGTTCCGGAGGGCGTAATGAAAAACTGTTTTTT. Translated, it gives CASSGGRNEKLFF.

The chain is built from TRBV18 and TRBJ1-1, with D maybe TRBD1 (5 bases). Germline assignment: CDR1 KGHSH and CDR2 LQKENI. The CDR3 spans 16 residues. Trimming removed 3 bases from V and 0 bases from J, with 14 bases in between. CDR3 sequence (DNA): TGTGCCAGCTCACCTGCAGGGTCCGGGATGAACACTGAAGCTTTCTTT. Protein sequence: CASSPAGSGMNTEAFF.

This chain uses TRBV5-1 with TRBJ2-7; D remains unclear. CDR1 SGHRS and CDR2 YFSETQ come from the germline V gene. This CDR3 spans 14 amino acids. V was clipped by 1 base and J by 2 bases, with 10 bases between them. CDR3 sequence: CASSLPDGTYEQYF. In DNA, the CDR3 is TGCGCCAGCAGCTTGCCGGACGGAACCTACGAGCAGTACTTC.

The CDR3 DNA is TGCGCCAGCAGGGGGGCAACTAGCACAGATACGCAGTATTTT. Its translation is CASRGATSTDTQYF. The chain combines TRBV5-1 with TRBJ2-3, with D possibly TRBD1 on 6 matching bases. The CDR3 runs 14 residues. Germline CDR1 is SGHRS and CDR2 is YFSETQ. Trimming took 5 bases from V and 0 from J, leaving 10 bases between them.

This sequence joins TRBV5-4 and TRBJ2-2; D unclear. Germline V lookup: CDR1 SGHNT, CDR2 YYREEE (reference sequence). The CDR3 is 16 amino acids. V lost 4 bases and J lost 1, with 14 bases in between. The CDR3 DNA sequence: TGTGCCAGCAGCCACGAAACCCTTTGGAACACCGGGGAGCTGTTTTTT. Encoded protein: CASSHETLWNTGELFF.

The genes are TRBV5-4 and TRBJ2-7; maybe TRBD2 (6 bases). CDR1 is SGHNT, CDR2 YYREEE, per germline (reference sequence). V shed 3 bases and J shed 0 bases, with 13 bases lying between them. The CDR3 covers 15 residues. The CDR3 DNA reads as TGTGCCAGCAGCTCTAGTAAGCGGGCCTCCTACGAGCAGTACTTC. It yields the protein CASSSSKRASYEQYF.

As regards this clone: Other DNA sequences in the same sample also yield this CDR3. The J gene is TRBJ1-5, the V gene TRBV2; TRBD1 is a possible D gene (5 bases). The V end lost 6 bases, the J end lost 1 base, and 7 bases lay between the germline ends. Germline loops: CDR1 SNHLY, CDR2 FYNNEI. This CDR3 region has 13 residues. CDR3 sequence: CASRGDSNQPQHF. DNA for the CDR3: TGTGCCAGCAGGGGGGACAGCAATCAGCCCCAGCATTTT.

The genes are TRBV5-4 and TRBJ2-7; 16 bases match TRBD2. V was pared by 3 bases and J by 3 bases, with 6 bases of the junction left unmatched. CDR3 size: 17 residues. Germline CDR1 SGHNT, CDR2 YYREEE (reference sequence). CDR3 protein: CASSSGLAGGLFYEQYF. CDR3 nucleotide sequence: TGTGCCAGCAGCTCGGGACTAGCGGGAGGGTTATTCTACGAGCAGTACTTC.

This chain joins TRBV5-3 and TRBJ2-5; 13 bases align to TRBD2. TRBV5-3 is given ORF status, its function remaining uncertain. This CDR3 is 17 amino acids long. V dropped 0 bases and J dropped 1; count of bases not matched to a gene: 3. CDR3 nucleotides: TGTGCCAGAAGCTTGGCCGGGACTAGCGGGACCCAAGAGACCCAGTACTTC. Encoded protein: CARSLAGTSGTQETQYF.